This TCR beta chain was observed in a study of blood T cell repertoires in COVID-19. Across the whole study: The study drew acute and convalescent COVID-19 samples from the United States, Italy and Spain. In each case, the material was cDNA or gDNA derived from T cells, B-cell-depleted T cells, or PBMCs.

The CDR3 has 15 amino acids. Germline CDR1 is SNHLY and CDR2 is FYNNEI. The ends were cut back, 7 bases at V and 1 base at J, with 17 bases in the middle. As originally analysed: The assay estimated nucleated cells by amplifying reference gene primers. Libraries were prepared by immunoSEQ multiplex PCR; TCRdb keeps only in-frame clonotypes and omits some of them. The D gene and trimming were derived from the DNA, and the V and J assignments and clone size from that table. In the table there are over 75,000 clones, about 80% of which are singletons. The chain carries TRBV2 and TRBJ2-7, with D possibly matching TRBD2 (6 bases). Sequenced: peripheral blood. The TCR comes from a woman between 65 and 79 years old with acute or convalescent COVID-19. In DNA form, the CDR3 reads TGTGCCAGCACCCCACGGGACTTTAATTCCTACGAGCAGTACTTC. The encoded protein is CASTPRDFNSYEQYF.